These 24 T cell receptor beta chains originate from one sample sequenced in a study of blood T cell repertoires in COVID-19. Using immunoSEQ multiplex PCR, the repertoire was profiled, and TCRdb retains in-frame clones only, with some absent. The profile shows 360,000 or so clones, roughly nine tenths of them singletons. The material sequenced was PBMCs or T cells enriched from blood (not recorded which). These receptors were collected from a woman aged 30 to 39 who had recovered from COVID-19.

This chain connects TRBV29-1 to TRBJ1-3; 7 bases map to TRBD1. J lost 4 bases, V lost 5 bases, and 14 bases had no gene match. The germline V gene has CDR1 SQVTM and CDR2 ANQGSEA. CDR3 length: 16 amino acids. The DNA of the CDR3 is TGCAGCGTTAGACAGGGCGGCTCTACTTCCGGAAACACCATATATTTT. It specifies CSVRQGGSTSGNTIYF.

As to this clone: Other DNA sequences in the same sample also yield this CDR3. The V call is TRBV4-2, the J call TRBJ2-1, with a possible D match to TRBD2 (5 bases). V lost 1 base and J 4 bases, leaving 11 bases between the germline ends. This CDR3 spans 15 amino acids. CDR1 and CDR2 (germline): LGHNA, YNFKEQ. The CDR3 here is CASSQGAGGYNEQFF. In DNA form, the CDR3 reads TGTGCCAGCAGCCAAGGGGCGGGCGGGTACAATGAGCAGTTCTTC.

The rearrangement uses TRBV14 and TRBJ2-7; 7 nucleotides agree with TRBD1. V gave up 0 bases and J gave up 6 bases; unmatched junction bases: 11. The CDR3 has 16 residues. Germline V gives CDR1 SGHDN, CDR2 FVKESK. In DNA, the CDR3 is TGTGCCAGCAGCCAAGACCCGCGGACAGGTGCCCTCGAGCAGTACTTC. Its protein is CASSQDPRTGALEQYF.

The genes are TRBV9 and TRBJ2-2; tentative D call: TRBD1 (6 bases). V was clipped by 4 bases and J by 0 bases, with 10 bases between them. Germline values: CDR1 SGDLS, CDR2 YYNGEE. CDR3 size: 15 residues. CDR3 region: CASSPTGTNTGELFF. The CDR3, as DNA: TGTGCCAGCAGCCCGACAGGAACGAACACCGGGGAGCTGTTTTTT. Based on the CDR3 plus reference TRBV9 and TRBJ2-2, the full variable domain is DSGVTQTPKHLITATGQRVTLRCSPRSGDLSVYWYQQSLDQGLQFLIQYYNGEERAKGNILERFSAQQFPDLHSELNLSSLELGDSALYFCASSPTGTNTGELFFGEGSRLTVL.

The rearrangement uses TRBV9 and TRBJ1-4; D unclear. This CDR3 spans 15 amino acids. Trimming removed 1 base at V and 6 bases at J, with 13 bases between. Germline assignment: CDR1 SGDLS and CDR2 YYNGEE. The CDR3 loop reads CASSVSGEEDEKLFF. The CDR3 region has the DNA TGTGCCAGCAGCGTAAGCGGGGAGGAGGATGAAAAACTGTTTTTT.

The chain recombines TRBV27 with TRBJ1-2; TRBD1 is a possible D gene (6 bases). The CDR3 contains 12 residues. Germline-derived CDR1 and CDR2 are MNHEY and SMNVEV (reference sequence). Trimming stripped 3 bases from V and 8 bases from J, with 10 bases between. The CDR3 region has the DNA TGTGCCAGCAGTTTCGCAGGGGTCGGCTACACCTTC. Residues: CASSFAGVGYTF.

The chain couples TRBV7-6 to TRBJ2-2; 8 bases match TRBD2. The junction had 3 bases not matched to a gene; V was cut back by 5 bases and J by 7 bases. The CDR3 consists of 13 residues. Per the germline V gene, CDR1 is SGHVS and CDR2 is FNYEAQ. The CDR3 region is CASSPGTSGELFF. For the CDR3, the DNA is TGTGCCAGCAGCCCAGGGACTAGCGGGGAGCTGTTTTTT. Using reference TRBV7-6 and TRBJ2-2 for the parts outside the CDR3, the full variable domain is GAGVSQSPRYKVTKRGQDVALRCDPISGHVSLYWYRQALGQGPEFLTYFNYEAQQDKSGLPNDRFSAERPEGSISTLTIQRTEQRDSAMYRCASSPGTSGELFFGEGSRLTVL.

The table lists this clone with a few counts. The chain recombines TRBV13 with TRBJ1-1; D gene unclear. V gave up 1 base and J gave up 1 base, with 4 bases separating them. Germline loops: CDR1 PRHDT, CDR2 FYEKMQ (reference sequence). This CDR3 contains 13 residues. Here the CDR3 DNA reads TGTGCCAGCAGCTTAGAACAGAACACTGAAGCTTTCTTT. Protein: CASSLEQNTEAFF.

The chain recombines TRBV9 with TRBJ2-6; D gene uncertain. Deletions cut 0 bases from V and 4 bases from J, with 11 bases between. The CDR3 sequence is 16 residues long. Germline V gene lookup returns CDR1 SGDLS and CDR2 YYNGEE. CDR3 protein: CASSVGLLLGANVLTF. The CDR3 bases are TGTGCCAGCAGCGTAGGGCTCCTGTTGGGGGCCAACGTCCTGACTTTC.

A few counts support this clone. The V gene is TRBV10-1, the J gene TRBJ1-5; D possibly corresponds to TRBD1 (5 bases). The CDR3 covers 14 residues. V was clipped by 8 bases and J by 5 bases, with 16 bases between them. In germline, CDR1 is WNHNN, CDR2 SYGVQD (reference sequence). Here the CDR3 reads CASRGGKVHQPQHF. The DNA for the CDR3 is TGCGCCAGCCGGGGGGGGAAGGTCCATCAGCCCCAGCATTTT.

The gene calls are TRBV27 and TRBJ2-1, with TRBD2 as a possible D gene (5 bases). The CDR3 is 13 amino acids. The V gene's germline CDR1 is MNHEY and CDR2 SMNVEV (reference sequence). Trimming left V 8 bases short and J 9 bases short, with 17 bases between. CDR3 region: CASGPSAAAEQFF. As DNA, the CDR3 is TGTGCCAGCGGCCCATCAGCGGCGGCTGAGCAGTTCTTC.

The V call is TRBV4-1, the J call TRBJ2-1; TRBD2 matches at 14 bases. In germline, CDR1 is MGHRA, CDR2 YSYEKL. V lost 3 bases, J lost 9 bases, and 4 bases stayed unmatched. CDR3 length: 15 residues. The CDR3 DNA reads TGCGCCAGCAGCCAGGGACTAGCGGGAGATAGTGAGCAGTTCTTC. It specifies CASSQGLAGDSEQFF.

This chain connects TRBV30 to TRBJ1-3; no clear D. This CDR3 spans 13 amino acids. Between the trimmed V and J ends, which lost 4 bases and 3 bases, there was a span of 10 bases. Germline-derived CDR1 and CDR2 are GTSNPN and SVGIG (reference sequence). The DNA for the CDR3 is TGTGCCTGGACCGAGGTGAATGGAAACACCATATATTTT. Amino acid sequence: CAWTEVNGNTIYF.

This CDR3 reads CASSRNRVDQPQHF. The CDR3 nucleotides read TGTGCCAGCAGCAGAAACAGGGTGGATCAGCCCCAGCATTTT. The chain carries TRBV21-1 and TRBJ1-5; the D segment call TRBD1 is taken from the table without a DNA check. TRBV21-1 is listed as a pseudogene. CDR3 size: 14 residues.

The CDR3 region has the DNA TGCGCCAGCAGCTTGGACGGTTTTGATGAAAAACTGTTTTTT. This codes for CASSLDGFDEKLFF. The J gene is TRBJ1-4, the V gene TRBV5-1; D is undetermined. The CDR3 extends over 14 amino acids. Germline lookup yields CDR1 SGHRS and CDR2 YFSETQ. V lost 0 bases, J lost 6 bases, and 9 bases lay in between.

The chain employs TRBV27 and TRBJ1-1, with 9 bases aligning to TRBD1. Germline CDR1 reads MNHEY; CDR2 reads SMNVEV (reference sequence). The CDR3 is 15 residues long. The J segment lost 3 bases and the V segment lost 6 bases, leaving 8 bases of the junction unmatched. The CDR3 DNA is TGTGCCAGCAGACCCTTGGGACAGGGAGACACTGAAGCTTTCTTT. Translation gives CASRPLGQGDTEAFF.

The chain carries TRBV9 and TRBJ1-1; D remains unclear. Germline CDR1 reads SGDLS; CDR2 reads YYNGEE. The V and J ends lost 3 bases and 4 bases respectively, with 13 bases between them. The CDR3 runs 14 residues. This chain's CDR3 is CASSGALGSTEAFF. The CDR3 nucleotides read TGTGCCAGCAGCGGCGCTTTGGGGAGCACTGAAGCTTTCTTT.

The chain combines TRBV11-2 with TRBJ2-1, with 7 bases that match TRBD2. The CDR3 has 14 amino acids. J gave up 7 bases and V 0 bases, and 3 bases lay outside the gene matches. The germline gives CDR1 SGHAT, CDR2 FQNNGV. The DNA of the CDR3 is TGTGCCAGCAGCTTAGAGTGGCGGGGGAATGAGCAGTTCTTC. As protein: CASSLEWRGNEQFF.

The chain joins TRBV9 to TRBJ2-7; 8 positions match TRBD2. The CDR3 is 14 amino acids. Germline CDR1 and CDR2: SGDLS and YYNGEE. Germline trimming cut 4 bases from V and 6 bases from J; bases unmatched to any gene: 9. The DNA for the CDR3 is TGTGCCAGCAGCCAAAACCGGGAGGGTAGCGAGCAGTACTTC. Translation: CASSQNREGSEQYF.

The chain joins TRBV10-3 to TRBJ1-1, with 7 bases aligning to TRBD1. The V and J ends lost 6 bases and 5 bases, in that order; junction bases with no gene match: 3. This CDR3 has 12 residues. Per the germline V gene, CDR1 is ENHRY and CDR2 is SYGVKD. The CDR3: CAIRTQGTEAFF. In nucleotides, the CDR3 is TGTGCCATCAGGACACAGGGGACTGAAGCTTTCTTT.

In regard to this clone: This specimen includes other DNA sequences encoding the same CDR3. The chain joins TRBV14 to TRBJ1-1; D is perhaps TRBD1 (5 bases). This CDR3 has 13 amino acids. Trimming removed 4 bases at V and 2 bases at J, with 8 bases between. Germline assignment: CDR1 SGHDN and CDR2 FVKESK. The CDR3 protein is CASSLQENTEAFF. For the CDR3, the DNA is TGTGCCAGCAGCCTACAGGAAAACACTGAAGCTTTCTTT.

The chain combines TRBV28 with TRBJ1-2, with TRBD1 matching over 7 bases. Unmatched junction bases numbered 4, after V lost 8 bases and J lost 4 bases. Germline V gene lookup returns CDR1 MDHEN and CDR2 SYDVKM. The CDR3 extends over 12 amino acids. The DNA for the CDR3 is TGTGCCAGCTACGACAGGGCCTATGGCTACACCTTC. Translated, it gives CASYDRAYGYTF.

The rearrangement uses TRBV7-9 and TRBJ1-6, with 9 bases matching TRBD1. CDR1 is SEHNR and CDR2 is FQNEAQ in the germline V gene (reference sequence). V shed 3 bases and J 4 bases; nucleotides not matched to a gene: 1. The CDR3 totals 15 residues. The CDR3 here is CASSLGQGYNSPLHF. The CDR3 DNA is TGTGCCAGCAGCTTGGGACAGGGATATAATTCACCCCTCCACTTT.

The rearrangement uses TRBV7-8 and TRBJ1-1; 8 positions match TRBD1. The trim removed 5 bases at V and 3 bases at J, leaving 8 bases unmatched. This CDR3 has 15 amino acids. Germline values: CDR1 SGHVS, CDR2 FQNEAQ. The CDR3 DNA is TGTGCCAGCAGCACCTTTACAGGGGGTGACACTGAAGCTTTCTTT. Its protein is CASSTFTGGDTEAFF.